Listed below are T cell receptor beta chains from one sample, sequenced in a study of technical replicates of blood from a few donors. Clones were sequenced by immunoSEQ multiplex PCR, and TCRdb holds only the in-frame ones, with some missing. Of roughly 80,000 clones in the sample, 93% were seen once. The sample taken for sequencing was T cells isolated from PBMCs. The receptors were gathered from a human donor in good health. CDR3s include the opening cysteine and the closing phenylalanine or tryptophan. The order of the fields is CDR3 protein, CDR3 DNA, J gene, D gene, clone size, CDR3 length, V gene. A D gene is named only where the DNA matches it firmly. The size entry is marked missing in some rows and otherwise reads once, few, many or a size class.

CASSPGRGQETQYF TGTGCCAGCAGCCCCGGAAGGGGGCAAGAGACCCAGTACTTC TRBJ2-5 NA NA 14 TRBV7-3
CASSLWPSGSAEQFF TGCGCCAGCAGCTTGTGGCCTAGCGGGAGTGCTGAGCAGTTCTTC TRBJ2-1 TRBD2 NA 15 TRBV5-1
CASSLEGGSGEQYF TGTGCCAGCAGTTTAGAGGGAGGCAGCGGGGAGCAGTACTTC TRBJ2-7 NA NA 14 TRBV28
CASSMFQGNEQFF TGTGCCAGCAGTATGTTCCAGGGGAATGAGCAGTTCTTC TRBJ2-1 NA NA 13 TRBV6-5
CASSDGTSGYNEQFF TGCGCCAGCAGCGACGGGACTAGCGGCTACAATGAGCAGTTCTTC TRBJ2-1 TRBD2 NA 15 TRBV10-1
CASSQFQSSGTYEQYF TGCGCCAGCAGCCAATTTCAGTCTAGCGGTACCTACGAGCAGTACTTC TRBJ2-7 TRBD2 NA 16 TRBV4-1
CASSPGWNTEAFF TGTGCCAGCAGTCCAGGTTGGAACACTGAAGCTTTCTTT TRBJ1-1 NA NA 13 TRBV6-6
CASSPPDRRRAGELFF TGTGCCAGCAGCCCACCGGACAGGAGGAGGGCCGGGGAGCTGTTTTTT TRBJ2-2 NA NA 16 TRBV13
CASSENRQGYGQPQHF TGCGCCAGCAGTGAGAATCGACAGGGTTATGGTCAGCCCCAGCATTTT TRBJ1-5 TRBD1 NA 16 TRBV10-2
CASSSRLAGERNEQFF TGTGCCAGCAGTTCGCGATTAGCGGGAGAAAGGAATGAGCAGTTCTTC TRBJ2-1 NA NA 16 TRBV12-1
CASSLAAWDISYEQYF TGTGCCAGCAGCTTGGCTGCCTGGGACATCTCCTACGAGCAGTACTTC TRBJ2-7 NA NA 16 TRBV5-6
CASRDSGTGSYEQYF TGTGCCAGCAGAGACTCCGGGACAGGGTCCTACGAGCAGTACTTC TRBJ2-7 TRBD1 NA 15 TRBV6-1
CASSVDSHYGYTF TGTGCCAGTAGTGTTGACAGCCACTATGGCTACACCTTC TRBJ1-2 NA NA 13 TRBV19
CASSEALQGLNTEAFF TGTGCCAGCAGCGAAGCCCTACAGGGCCTGAACACTGAAGCTTTCTTT TRBJ1-1 NA NA 16 TRBV27
CASDWTGRNAHDIGAFF TGTGCCAGCGATTGGACAGGCAGGAACGCCCACGACATTGGTGCTTTCTTT TRBJ1-1 TRBD1 once 17 TRBV19
CASSEERLAGDYEQYF TGTGCCAGCAGTGAAGAGAGACTAGCGGGAGACTACGAGCAGTACTTC TRBJ2-7 TRBD2 NA 16 TRBV6-1
CASSLFNSNQPQHF TGTGCCAGCAGTTTATTCAATAGCAATCAGCCCCAGCATTTT TRBJ1-5 NA NA 14 TRBV27
CASSVGSGVGNYGYTF TGTGCCAGCAGCGTAGGGTCAGGGGTAGGGAACTATGGCTACACCTTC TRBJ1-2 NA NA 16 TRBV9
CASIKWREDSYEQYF TGTGCCAGCATCAAGTGGCGGGAGGACTCCTACGAGCAGTACTTC TRBJ2-7 TRBD2 NA 15 TRBV6-1
CASSVAPGQGANQPQHF TGTGCCAGCAGCGTAGCTCCGGGACAGGGGGCCAATCAGCCCCAGCATTTT TRBJ1-5 TRBD1 NA 17 TRBV9
CASSKREYGYGYTF TGTGCCAGCAGCAAAAGGGAGTACGGCTATGGCTACACCTTC TRBJ1-2 NA NA 14 TRBV6-5
CASSIQGVIYEQYF TGTGCCAGTAGTATACAGGGGGTGATCTACGAGCAGTACTTC TRBJ2-7 TRBD1 NA 14 TRBV19
CASSGAGGTYEQYF TGTGCCAGTTCTGGAGCGGGAGGGACCTACGAGCAGTACTTC TRBJ2-7 TRBD2 NA 14 TRBV28
CATKTGGNEQFF TGCGCCACCAAGACAGGGGGGAATGAGCAGTTCTTC TRBJ2-1 TRBD1 NA 12 TRBV5-1
CASSLYQPQHF TGTGCCAGCAGCCTCTATCAGCCCCAGCATTTT TRBJ1-5 NA NA 11 TRBV28
CASSDSTGTGDKAFF TGTGCCAGCAGTGACTCGACAGGGACAGGGGACAAAGCTTTCTTT TRBJ1-1 TRBD1 NA 15 TRBV6-4
CASSTLREIIYGYTF TGTGCCAGTAGTACCCTCCGGGAGATCATCTATGGCTACACCTTC TRBJ1-2 NA NA 15 TRBV19
CASSEARDRYPYEQYF TGTGCCAGCAGTGAAGCCCGGGACAGGTATCCCTACGAGCAGTACTTC TRBJ2-7 TRBD1 NA 16 TRBV6-4
CANKTTGLYGYTF TGTGCCAACAAAACGACAGGGTTATATGGCTACACCTTC TRBJ1-2 TRBD1 once 13 TRBV27
CASSVQVAVGDYEQYF TGTGCCAGTAGTGTCCAAGTAGCGGTTGGGGACTACGAGCAGTACTTC TRBJ2-7 NA once 16 TRBV19
CASSGDIAYEQYF TGTGCCAGCAGTGGTGACATTGCCTACGAGCAGTACTTC TRBJ2-7 NA NA 13 TRBV25-1
CASSDFRVGNTEAFF TGTGCCAGCAGTGATTTCAGGGTAGGAAACACTGAAGCTTTCTTT TRBJ1-1 NA NA 15 TRBV25-1
CSGVGTDYNEQFF TGCAGCGGAGTCGGGACAGACTACAATGAGCAGTTCTTC TRBJ2-1 TRBD1 few 13 TRBV29-1
CASSQREFVYEQYF TGTGCCAGCAGCCAGCGGGAGTTTGTGTACGAGCAGTACTTC TRBJ2-7 TRBD2 NA 14 TRBV4-2
CASSANGLAPGELFF TGTGCCAGCAGCGCCAACGGACTAGCCCCCGGGGAGCTGTTTTTT TRBJ2-2 TRBD2 NA 15 TRBV7-3
CASSPITDTQYF TGTGCCAGCAGCCCTATTACAGATACGCAGTATTTT TRBJ2-3 NA NA 12 TRBV7-2
CASSEGTEAFF TGTGCCAGCTCTGAGGGCACTGAAGCTTTCTTT TRBJ1-1 NA NA 11 TRBV7-3
CASGPQESNTEAFF TGTGCCAGTGGGCCCCAAGAGTCTAACACTGAAGCTTTCTTT TRBJ1-1 NA NA 14 TRBV19
CASSASGTAYEQYF TGTGCCAGCAGCGCCTCCGGGACAGCCTACGAGCAGTACTTC TRBJ2-7 TRBD1 NA 14 TRBV9
CASSLAPSGLVSYEQYF TGTGCCAGCAGCTTAGCACCTTCGGGACTAGTCTCCTACGAGCAGTACTTC TRBJ2-7 TRBD2 NA 17 TRBV11-2
CASRGQGLGTEAFF TGCGCCAGCAGAGGACAGGGTTTGGGAACTGAAGCTTTCTTT TRBJ1-1 TRBD1 once 14 TRBV5-1
CASSLSSDGRNGGYEQYF TGTGCCAGCAGCTTAAGCTCGGACGGGAGAAACGGAGGCTACGAGCAGTACTTC TRBJ2-7 NA NA 18 TRBV7-8
CASSVTSGQNYNEQFF TGTGCCAGCAGCGTAACTTCGGGACAGAATTACAATGAGCAGTTCTTC TRBJ2-1 TRBD1 NA 16 TRBV7-3
CASREFGTGYGYTF TGTGCCAGCAGAGAGTTCGGGACAGGCTATGGCTACACCTTC TRBJ1-2 TRBD1 once 14 TRBV2
CASSFGPTSWSQHF TGTGCCAGCAGTTTTGGTCCGACATCCTGGTCCCAGCATTTT TRBJ1-5 NA NA 14 TRBV28
CASKDRTSSGNTIYF TGTGCCAGCAAAGACAGGACGAGCTCTGGAAACACCATATATTTT TRBJ1-3 NA NA 15 TRBV6-1